This T cell receptor beta chain was identified in a study of T cell responses to AZD1222 COVID-19 vaccine. The study's findings and limits: Spike was spanned by vaccine-associated CD4 TCRs, which were dominant at 160-218 and 743-854.

Sequenced by immunoSEQ multiplex PCR; TCRdb stores in-frame clones only, minus some. The table has some 190,000 clones, approximately 92% seen once; the top ten hold 1% to 1.5%. Turning to this clone: The antigen is undetermined.

The CDR3 is 12 amino acids. Trimming took 1 base from V and 4 from J; bases not matched to a gene: 0. Germline V lookup: CDR1 GTSNPN, CDR2 SVGIG (reference sequence). The chain employs TRBV30 and TRBJ2-5; the match to TRBD1 covers 7 bases. The receptor comes from an adult in good health. The sample in question was peripheral blood, obtained on day 0 of AZD1222 vaccination. The CDR3 protein is CAWSAGGETQYF. The CDR3 bases are TGTGCCTGGAGTGCAGGGGGAGAGACCCAGTACTTC.